This is a list of T cell receptor beta chains from one sample in a study of blood T cell repertoires in COVID-19. The method was immunoSEQ multiplex PCR; TCRdb's version includes in-frame clones alone and lacks a portion of them. The table records 62,000 or so clones, around 90% of them present only once. The sample was peripheral blood. These receptors came from a human donor in a cohort sampled during active COVID-19. Both conserved end residues are part of each CDR3. The order of the fields is D gene, V gene, clone size, J gene, CDR3 protein, CDR3 DNA. D genes are given only for firm matches. Not every row has a clone size; where given, it reads once, few, many or a size class.

TRBD2	TRBV3-1/TRBV3-2	NA	TRBJ2-7	CASSQGGTSLYEQYF	TGTGCCAGCAGCCAAGGTGGGACTAGCCTCTACGAGCAGTACTTC
TRBD1	TRBV7-2	NA	TRBJ2-7	CASSHGGRGRLEQYF	TGTGCCAGCAGCCACGGGGGCAGGGGGCGTCTCGAGCAGTACTTC
NA	TRBV28	few	TRBJ2-5	CASSLVQGGTQYF	TGTGCCAGCAGTTTGGTCCAGGGTGGGACCCAGTACTTC
NA	TRBV6-1	NA	TRBJ1-1	CASSDQGWLTEAFF	TGTGCCAGCAGTGACCAGGGGTGGTTGACTGAAGCTTTCTTT
TRBD2	TRBV6-4	NA	TRBJ2-2	CASSGGAGTGELFF	TGTGCCAGCAGCGGGGGGGCAGGCACCGGGGAGCTGTTTTTT
NA	TRBV2	NA	TRBJ2-1	CASSEKLVSNEQFF	TGTGCCAGCAGTGAAAAGCTAGTCTCCAATGAGCAGTTCTTC
NA	TRBV12-3/TRBV12-4	NA	TRBJ1-5	CASREQNQPQHF	TGTGCCAGCCGCGAACAGAATCAGCCCCAGCATTTT
NA	TRBV4-2	few	TRBJ1-1	CASSLNRQNTEAFF	TGTGCCAGCAGCCTTAACAGGCAGAACACTGAAGCTTTCTTT
NA	TRBV11-2	few	TRBJ2-1	CASSSGEMIRVGNEQFF	TGTGCCAGCAGCTCTGGGGAGATGATTCGGGTAGGGAATGAGCAGTTCTTC
TRBD1	TRBV2	once	TRBJ2-3	CASRRQGILPDTQYF	TGTGCCAGCAGAAGACAGGGAATCCTCCCAGATACGCAGTATTTT
TRBD1	TRBV11-3	NA	TRBJ1-1	CASSVGQDTEAFF	TGTGCCAGCAGCGTGGGACAGGACACTGAAGCTTTCTTT
TRBD1	TRBV7-2	NA	TRBJ2-7	CASSWGTGVAEQYF	TGTGCCAGCAGCTGGGGGACAGGGGTGGCCGAGCAGTACTTC
TRBD2	TRBV4-2	NA	TRBJ2-3	CASSQGRTSGRRYDTQYF	TGTGCCAGCAGCCAAGGAAGGACTAGCGGGAGAAGGTATGATACGCAGTATTTT
NA	TRBV5-1	NA	TRBJ2-5	CASSRVPTGLQETQYF	TGCGCCAGCAGTCGGGTCCCTACAGGTTTACAAGAGACCCAGTACTTC
NA	TRBV28	NA	TRBJ2-7	CASSPVGLSYEQYF	TGTGCCAGCAGCCCGGTGGGACTTTCCTACGAGCAGTACTTC
NA	TRBV2	NA	TRBJ2-3	CASKRGLTDTQYF	TGTGCCAGCAAAAGGGGCCTCACAGATACGCAGTATTTT
NA	TRBV16	NA	TRBJ1-1	CASSIGQYTEAFF	TGTGCCAGCAGCATTGGACAGTACACTGAAGCTTTCTTT
TRBD1	TRBV27	NA	TRBJ1-1	CASSLETGMNTEAFF	TGTGCCAGCAGTTTAGAGACAGGGATGAACACTGAAGCTTTCTTT
NA	TRBV19	NA	TRBJ1-6	CASSIVHFTGRSSPLHF	TGTGCCAGTAGTATTGTCCATTTTACAGGGCGGAGTTCACCCCTCCACTTT
NA	TRBV4-1	NA	TRBJ1-2	CASSQEDSRYGYTF	TGCGCCAGCAGCCAAGAGGACAGCCGGTATGGCTACACCTTC
TRBD2	TRBV4-1	once	TRBJ2-3	CASSPRLAGHTDTQYF	TGCGCCAGCAGCCCCCGACTAGCGGGGCACACAGATACGCAGTATTTT
NA	TRBV5-1	NA	TRBJ1-3	CASGLTGKTGNTIYF	TGCGCCAGCGGTCTCACAGGGAAGACTGGAAACACCATATATTTT
TRBD2	TRBV28	NA	TRBJ2-2	CASNGLAENTGELFF	TGTGCCAGCAATGGGCTAGCGGAGAACACCGGGGAGCTGTTTTTT
TRBD2	TRBV27	NA	TRBJ2-3	CASSLQAGVATDTQYF	TGTGCCAGCAGTTTACAGGCGGGGGTTGCGACAGATACGCAGTATTTT
TRBD2	TRBV5-1	NA	TRBJ2-1	CASSKGLVDEQFF	TGCGCCAGCAGCAAAGGACTAGTCGATGAGCAGTTCTTC
TRBD2	TRBV7-8	NA	TRBJ2-1	CASSLAGLAGVGFYNEQFF	TGTGCCAGCAGCTTAGCGGGACTAGCGGGAGTAGGGTTCTACAATGAGCAGTTCTTC
NA	TRBV28	NA	TRBJ1-4	CASSHPGEKLFF	TGTGCCAGCAGTCATCCAGGTGAAAAACTGTTTTTT
TRBD2	TRBV7-9	NA	TRBJ2-3	CASSLMAGGSDTQYF	TGTGCCAGCAGCTTAATGGCGGGAGGTTCAGATACGCAGTATTTT
NA	TRBV6-5	NA	TRBJ2-3	CASSYRREGADTQYF	TGTGCCAGCAGTTACAGGAGGGAAGGCGCAGATACGCAGTATTTT
TRBD2	TRBV7-9	NA	TRBJ2-1	CASSLGSGRYNEQFF	TGTGCCAGCAGCTTGGGAAGCGGGAGATACAATGAGCAGTTCTTC
TRBD1	TRBV18	NA	TRBJ2-3	CASSPSGTGTDTQYF	TGTGCCAGCTCACCATCCGGGACAGGAACAGATACGCAGTATTTT
NA	TRBV28	NA	TRBJ2-3	CASIRGGTSTDTQYF	TGTGCCAGCATCCGAGGCGGGACGAGCACAGATACGCAGTATTTT
TRBD2	TRBV19	NA	TRBJ2-5	CASSISVSGGQETQYF	TGTGCCAGTAGTATTAGCGTGAGCGGGGGGCAAGAGACCCAGTACTTC
NA	TRBV30	NA	TRBJ2-6	CAWRGLSSGANVLTF	TGTGCCTGGCGTGGGTTGAGCTCTGGGGCCAACGTCCTGACTTTC
NA	TRBV7-6	NA	TRBJ1-1	CASSKQLEAFF	TGTGCCAGCAGCAAACAATTAGAAGCTTTCTTT